The T cell receptor beta chain described here comes from a study of OX40 agonist ivuxolimab in advanced cancers. Broader study findings: Relative to CD4+, CD8+ T cells held more expanded clones on average.

The germline gives CDR1 MNHNS, CDR2 SASEGT. This CDR3 comprises 12 residues. V shed 7 bases, J shed 6 bases, and the junction held 2 bases outside the gene matches. With respect to this clone: Its antigen remains unknown.

Clones were sequenced by immunoSEQ multiplex PCR, and TCRdb holds only the in-frame ones, with some missing. The sample lists 45,000 to 65,000 clones; 85% to 90% were seen once. The chain joins TRBV6-1 to TRBJ2-7; TRBD1 matches 11 bases. The specimen was CD4+ or CD8+ T cells sorted from blood, collected in a trial of the OX40 agonist ivuxolimab. The TCR was taken from an adult with an advanced solid tumor such as melanoma, head and neck, liver or kidney cancer. CDR3 sequence: CASKDRGREQYV. The CDR3 DNA reads TGTGCCAGCAAGGACAGGGGGCGCGAGCAGTACGTC.